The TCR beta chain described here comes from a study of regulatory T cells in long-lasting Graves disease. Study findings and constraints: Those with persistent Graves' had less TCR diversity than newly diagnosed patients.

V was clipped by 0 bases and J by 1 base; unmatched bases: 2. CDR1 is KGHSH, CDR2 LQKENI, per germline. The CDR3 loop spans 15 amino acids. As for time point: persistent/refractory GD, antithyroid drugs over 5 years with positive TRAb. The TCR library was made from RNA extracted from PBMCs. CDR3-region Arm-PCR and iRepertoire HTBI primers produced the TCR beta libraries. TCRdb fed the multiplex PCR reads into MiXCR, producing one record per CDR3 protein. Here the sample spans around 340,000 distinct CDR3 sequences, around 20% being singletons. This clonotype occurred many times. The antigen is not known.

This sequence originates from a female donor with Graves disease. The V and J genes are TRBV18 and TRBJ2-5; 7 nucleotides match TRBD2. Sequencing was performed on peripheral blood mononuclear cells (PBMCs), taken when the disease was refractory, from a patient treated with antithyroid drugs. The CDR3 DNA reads TGTGCCAGCTCACCACCTGGGACTACCCAAGAGACCCAGTACTTC. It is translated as CASSPPGTTQETQYF. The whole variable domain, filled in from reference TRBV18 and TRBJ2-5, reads NAGVMQNPRHLVRRRGQEARLRCSPMKGHSHVYWYRQLPEEGLKFMVYLQKENIIDESGMPKERFSAEFPKEGPSILRIQQVVRGDSAAYFCASSPPGTTQETQYFGPGTRLLVL.